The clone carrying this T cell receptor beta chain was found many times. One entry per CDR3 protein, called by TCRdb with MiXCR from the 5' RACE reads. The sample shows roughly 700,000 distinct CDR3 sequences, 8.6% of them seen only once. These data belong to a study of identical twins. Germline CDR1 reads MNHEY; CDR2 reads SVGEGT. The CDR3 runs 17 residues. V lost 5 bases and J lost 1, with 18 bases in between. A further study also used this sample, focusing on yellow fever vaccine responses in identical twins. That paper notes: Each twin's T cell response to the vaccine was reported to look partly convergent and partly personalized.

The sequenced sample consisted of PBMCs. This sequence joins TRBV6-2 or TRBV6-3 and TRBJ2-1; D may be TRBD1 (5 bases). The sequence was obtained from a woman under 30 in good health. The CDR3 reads CASSLSPNGASYNEQFF. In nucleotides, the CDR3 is TGTGCCAGCAGTCTCTCCCCAAATGGGGCGTCCTACAATGAGCAGTTCTTC.